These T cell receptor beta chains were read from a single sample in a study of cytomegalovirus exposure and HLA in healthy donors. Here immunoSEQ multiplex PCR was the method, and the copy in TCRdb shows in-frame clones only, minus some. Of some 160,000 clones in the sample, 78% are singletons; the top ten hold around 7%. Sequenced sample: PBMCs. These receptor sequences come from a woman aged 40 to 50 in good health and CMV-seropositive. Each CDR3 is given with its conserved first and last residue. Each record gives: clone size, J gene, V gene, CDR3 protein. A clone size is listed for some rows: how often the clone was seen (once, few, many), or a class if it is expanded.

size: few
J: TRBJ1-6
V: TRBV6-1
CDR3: CASSENRGNNSPLHF

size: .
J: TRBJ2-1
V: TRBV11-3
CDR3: CASSLGAEPYNEQFF

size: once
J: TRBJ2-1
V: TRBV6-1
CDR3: CASRQGGENEQFF

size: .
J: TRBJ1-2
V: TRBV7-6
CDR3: CASSLLPPDGIYGYTF

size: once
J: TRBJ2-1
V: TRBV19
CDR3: CASKHGQLYNEQFF

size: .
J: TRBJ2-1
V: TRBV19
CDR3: CASKGGGHLYNEQFF

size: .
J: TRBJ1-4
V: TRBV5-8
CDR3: CASSLGRRPENEKLFF

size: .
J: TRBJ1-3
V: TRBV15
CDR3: CATSRGGTGGNTIYF

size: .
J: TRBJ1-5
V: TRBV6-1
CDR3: CASRLTGDQPQHF

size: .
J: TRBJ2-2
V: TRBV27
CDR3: CASHRGGELFF

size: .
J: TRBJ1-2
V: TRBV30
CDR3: CALAPDSPNLYGYTF

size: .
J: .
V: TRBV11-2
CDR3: CASRGQGSYEQYF

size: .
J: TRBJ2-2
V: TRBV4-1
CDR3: CASSQGRGGNTGELFF

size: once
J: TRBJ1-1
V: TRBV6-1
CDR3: CASSLQDTEAFF

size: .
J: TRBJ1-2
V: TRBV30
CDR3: CAWIRAVDRGYTF

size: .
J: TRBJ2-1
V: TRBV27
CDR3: CASSASTGLAGRGEQFF

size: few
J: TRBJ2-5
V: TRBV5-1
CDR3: CASSFGLASETQYF

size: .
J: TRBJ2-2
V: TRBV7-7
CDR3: CASRKGVDTGELFF

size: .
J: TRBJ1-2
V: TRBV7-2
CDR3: CASSLVGRSGYTF

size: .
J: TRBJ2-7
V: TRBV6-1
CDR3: CVARDSTYEQYF

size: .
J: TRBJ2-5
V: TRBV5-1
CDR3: CASSTTGHLGETQYF

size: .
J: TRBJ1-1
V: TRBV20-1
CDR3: CSARQNTEAFF

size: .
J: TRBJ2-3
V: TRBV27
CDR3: CASSWTSGVLNTQYF

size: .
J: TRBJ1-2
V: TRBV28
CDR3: CASSLVLFTTGNYGYTF

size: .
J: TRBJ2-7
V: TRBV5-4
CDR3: CASSFASSYEQYF

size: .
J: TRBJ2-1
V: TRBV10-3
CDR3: CAISVGGMDNEQFF

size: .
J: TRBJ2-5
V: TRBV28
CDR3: CASSLDRGKTQYF

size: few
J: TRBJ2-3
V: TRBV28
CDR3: CASRRDYTQYF

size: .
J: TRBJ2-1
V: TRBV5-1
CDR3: CASSPLTRDEQFF

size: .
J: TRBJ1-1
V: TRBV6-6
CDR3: CATGTGDIETEAFF

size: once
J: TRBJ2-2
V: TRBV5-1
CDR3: CASRGANTGELFF